A single sample gave rise to the 29 T cell receptor beta chains below, sequenced in a study of blood T cell repertoires in COVID-19 (dated by TCRdb to 2019 to 2021). The protocol used for the library was the immunoSEQ multiplex PCR assay. TCRdb provides this immuneACCESS table in a form limited to in-frame rearrangements. Some clones are lacking; in checked studies, under half of them reflect an unresolved V gene, and why the rest are absent is not known. This sample is represented by approximately 17,000 clones; about 91% of them were singletons. Jointly, the top ten make up more than 4% of the sample. The sequenced sample consisted of PBMCs or T cells enriched from blood (not recorded which). The receptors were gathered from a woman in her thirties who had recovered from COVID-19.

The chain joins TRBV20-1 to TRBJ1-1; no clear D gene. The CDR3 runs to 12 residues. With 3 bases removed from V and 3 bases from J, the gap between germline ends came to 8 bases. CDR1 and CDR2 from the germline V gene are DFQATT and SNEGSKA (reference sequence). The CDR3 DNA is TGCAGTGCTAGTCCGGAGTACACTGAAGCTTTCTTT. It codes for CSASPEYTEAFF.

This chain joins TRBV7-6 and TRBJ2-1; D not certain. Germline values: CDR1 SGHVS, CDR2 FNYEAQ. Trimming took off 2 bases at V and 1 base at J, with 6 bases between the two ends. The CDR3 covers 14 residues. The CDR3 nucleotides are TGTGCCAGCAGCTTAATGCGGTCCTACAATGAGCAGTTCTTC. It yields the protein CASSLMRSYNEQFF.

The chain uses TRBV2 and TRBJ2-2; 7 positions match TRBD2. The junction had 7 bases not matched to a gene; V was cut back by 5 bases and J by 4 bases. The germline V gene encodes CDR1 SNHLY and CDR2 FYNNEI. The CDR3 is 15 residues long. CDR3 sequence reads: CASSPSGAITGELFF. CDR3 in DNA: TGTGCCAGCAGTCCCAGCGGGGCAATCACCGGGGAGCTGTTTTTT. Supplemented by reference TRBV2 and TRBJ2-2, the full variable domain reads EPEVTQTPSHQVTQMGQEVILRCVPISNHLYFYWYRQILGQKVEFLVSFYNNEISEKSEIFDDQFSVERPDGSNFTLKIRSTKLEDSAMYFCASSPSGAITGELFFGEGSRLTVL.

The J gene is TRBJ2-7, the V gene TRBV30; the D gene is possibly TRBD1 (5 bases). V lost 2 bases and J lost 2, with 16 bases in between. Germline lookup yields CDR1 GTSNPN and CDR2 SVGIG (reference sequence). This CDR3 contains 15 residues. The CDR3 is CAWSTPRVLTYEQYF. Here the CDR3 DNA reads TGTGCCTGGAGTACCCCCAGGGTCCTAACCTACGAGCAGTACTTC.

This clone has just a few counts. The chain joins TRBV27 to TRBJ1-6, with D unclear. The germline V gene has CDR1 MNHEY and CDR2 SMNVEV (reference sequence). The CDR3 runs to 15 residues. V was clipped by 3 bases and J by 7 bases, with 13 bases between them. CDR3 in amino acids: CASSLADTLNSPLHF. The CDR3 nucleotides read TGTGCCAGCAGTTTGGCCGACACATTAAATTCACCCCTCCACTTT.

This rearrangement joins TRBV3-1 (or the pseudogene TRBV3-2) to TRBJ1-3; 8 bases match TRBD1. Looked up from germline, CDR1 is LGHDT and CDR2 is YNNKEL (reference sequence). Germline trimming cut 3 bases from V and 2 bases from J; bases unmatched to any gene: 9. The CDR3 sequence is 17 residues long. The CDR3 sequence is CASSHSGQGTPGNTIYF. The CDR3, as DNA: TGTGCCAGCAGCCACTCTGGACAGGGAACCCCTGGAAACACCATATATTTT.

This chain connects TRBV3-1 (or the pseudogene TRBV3-2) to TRBJ1-6; tentative D call: TRBD1 (6 bases). Per the germline V gene, CDR1 is LGHDT and CDR2 is YNNKEL (reference sequence). V lost 3 bases to trimming and J lost 0 bases, with 12 bases between them. The CDR3 has 17 residues. The CDR3 coding sequence is TGTGCCAGCAGCCAGGACAGACCTAACTCCTATAATTCACCCCTCCACTTT. Translating gives CASSQDRPNSYNSPLHF.

V and J are TRBV5-1 and TRBJ2-1, with 10 positions matching TRBD2. CDR1 is SGHRS, CDR2 YFSETQ, per germline. V gave up 7 bases and J gave up 7 bases; unmatched junction bases: 8. CDR3 length: 14 amino acids. CDR3 bases: TGCGCCAGCCCAAAGCGGGGGGGCTTGAATGAGCAGTTCTTC. Protein: CASPKRGGLNEQFF.

This clone was seen only once. The chain uses TRBV5-4 and TRBJ2-3, with TRBD1 matching over 8 bases. This CDR3 region has 11 residues. Germline loops: CDR1 SGHNT, CDR2 YYREEE (reference sequence). Losses at the gene ends were 7 bases for V and 7 bases for J; bases not matched to a gene: 2. The CDR3 coding sequence is TGTGCCAGCTGGGACAGGAATACGCAGTATTTT. It is translated as CASWDRNTQYF.

J is TRBJ2-5 and V is TRBV28, with 9 bases aligning to TRBD1. The CDR3 sequence is 17 residues long. Germline lookup yields CDR1 MDHEN and CDR2 SYDVKM. Trimming at V came to 6 bases and at J to 0 bases, leaving 11 bases not matched to a gene. CDR3 amino acids: CASSDLPGQGYQETQYF. CDR3 sequence (DNA): TGTGCCAGCAGCGACCTGCCGGGACAGGGCTACCAAGAGACCCAGTACTTC.

V usage is TRBV3-1 (or the pseudogene TRBV3-2) and J usage is TRBJ2-4; 10 nucleotides agree with TRBD1. J lost 8 bases, V lost 5 bases, and 3 bases had no gene match. The CDR3 runs 13 residues. From germline, CDR1 is LGHDT and CDR2 YNNKEL (reference sequence). CDR3 loop: CASSDGQGDIQYF. Here the CDR3 DNA reads TGTGCCAGCAGCGACGGACAGGGGGACATTCAGTACTTC.

The chain combines TRBV28 with TRBJ2-6; 8 bases are shared with TRBD1. The CDR3 contains 17 residues. The trim removed 8 bases at V and 0 bases at J, leaving 9 bases unmatched. Germline CDR1 is MDHEN and CDR2 is SYDVKM. Here the CDR3 reads CASGLGTGFSGANVLTF. The CDR3 DNA is TGTGCCAGCGGACTCGGGACAGGTTTCTCTGGGGCCAACGTCCTGACTTTC.

This clone was detected once. The genes are TRBV9 and TRBJ2-1; 7 bases are a match to TRBD2. The CDR3 contains 13 residues. Germline V lookup: CDR1 SGDLS, CDR2 YYNGEE. With V trimmed by 4 bases and J by 3 bases, 1 base remained unmatched. The CDR3 region is CASSRGVYNEQFF. In DNA, the CDR3 is TGTGCCAGCAGCCGGGGGGTCTACAATGAGCAGTTCTTC. Variable domain in full (rest from reference TRBV9 and TRBJ2-1): DSGVTQTPKHLITATGQRVTLRCSPRSGDLSVYWYQQSLDQGLQFLIQYYNGEERAKGNILERFSAQQFPDLHSELNLSSLELGDSALYFCASSRGVYNEQFFGPGTRLTVL.

The V and J genes are TRBV6-5 and TRBJ2-5; 8 bases fit TRBD1. The V gene end was trimmed by 8 bases and the J gene end by 5 bases; junction bases not matched to a gene: 4. Germline V gene sequence: CDR1 MNHEY, CDR2 SVGAGI. The CDR3 length is 12 residues. The CDR3 sequence: CASSDRAETQYF. CDR3 DNA: TGTGCCAGCTCGGACAGGGCTGAGACCCAGTACTTC.

This chain links TRBV28 with TRBJ2-5; D is undetermined. V shed 5 bases and J shed 0 bases, with 10 bases lying between them. The CDR3 totals 14 residues. Looked up from germline, CDR1 is MDHEN and CDR2 is SYDVKM. As DNA, the CDR3 is TGTGCCAGCAGTCCTCAGGTGTACCAAGAGACCCAGTACTTC. Translated: CASSPQVYQETQYF.

This clone was seen once. The chain combines TRBV24-1 with TRBJ2-7, with 8 nucleotides matching TRBD1. The CDR3 loop spans 13 amino acids. The germline V gene encodes CDR1 KGHDR and CDR2 SFDVKD. The junction had 8 bases not matched to a gene; V was cut back by 8 bases and J by 6 bases. CDR3 region: CATMRGQGREQYF. For the CDR3, the DNA is TGTGCCACCATGCGAGGACAGGGTCGCGAGCAGTACTTC.

The rearrangement uses TRBV10-1 and TRBJ2-1; perhaps TRBD2 as D (7 bases). Germline-derived CDR1 and CDR2 are WNHNN and SYGVQD (reference sequence). V lost 3 bases to trimming and J lost 8 bases, with 23 bases between them. The CDR3 totals 17 residues. The CDR3 nucleotides are TGCGCCAGCAGTGACGCCCGAGAACCGGGGGGCAGGCATGAGCAGTTCTTC. Amino acids: CASSDAREPGGRHEQFF.

This sequence joins TRBV4-3 and TRBJ1-1; D remains ambiguous. Germline lookup yields CDR1 LGHNA and CDR2 YSLEER. This CDR3 region has 14 residues. The V and J ends lost 1 base and 6 bases respectively, with 12 bases between them. The CDR3 DNA follows: TGCGCCAGCAGCCAAGGTGTCGTGGCAGCTGAAGCTTTCTTT. Its translation: CASSQGVVAAEAFF.

Regarding this clone: Germline is not matched at one junction end, which may reflect a read error. This rearrangement joins TRBV24-1 to TRBJ1-2; 10 bases are shared with TRBD1. Germline V lookup: CDR1 KGHDR, CDR2 SFDVKD. The CDR3 contains 15 residues. CDR3 coding DNA: TGTGCCACCAGTGATCCCGGGACAGGGGATTATGTCTACACCTTC. Amino acids: CATSDPGTGDYVYTF.

The chain carries TRBV5-1 and TRBJ2-7; D is possibly TRBD2 (5 bases). In germline, CDR1 is SGHRS, CDR2 YFSETQ. Trimming pared 2 bases from V and 3 bases from J, leaving 24 bases between. The CDR3 totals 18 residues. The CDR3 DNA follows: TGCGCCAGCAGCTTCACCCCCCTTGGGGAGTTGACGCACTACGAGCAGTACTTC. This codes for CASSFTPLGELTHYEQYF.

This clone was observed a single time. The chain has TRBV5-6 and TRBJ2-1, with 7 bases matching TRBD1. Trimming removed 4 bases from V and 7 bases from J; junction bases left unmatched: 5. This CDR3 region has 13 residues. CDR1 and CDR2 (germline): SGHDT, YYEEEE. The DNA for the CDR3 is TGTGCCAGCAGCAACTACAGGGGAAATGAGCAGTTCTTC. It encodes CASSNYRGNEQFF.

The V gene is TRBV29-1, the J gene TRBJ2-3; a weak D match, TRBD2 (5 bases). The CDR3 consists of 17 residues. The germline V gene encodes CDR1 SQVTM and CDR2 ANQGSEA. Trimming removed 7 bases from V and 1 base from J, with 24 bases in between. The chain's CDR3 is CSASRPRRGPGTDTQYF. The CDR3 DNA reads TGCAGCGCCTCCCGGCCGAGACGCGGGCCTGGCACAGATACGCAGTATTTT.

This sequence joins TRBV7-2 and TRBJ1-2; 7 bases match TRBD1. In germline, CDR1 is SGHTA, CDR2 FQGNSA. After removal of 5 bases from V and 4 bases from J, the junction contained 16 bases not matched to a gene. The CDR3 has 17 amino acids. DNA of the CDR3: TGTGCCAGCAGCCGTAGGACAGGCCAGGGGGTTCTCTATGGCTACACCTTC. This translates into CASSRRTGQGVLYGYTF.

This clone was recorded once. The rearrangement uses TRBV18 and TRBJ2-1; TRBD1 aligns across 9 bases. Germline values: CDR1 KGHSH, CDR2 LQKENI. The CDR3 sequence is 17 residues long. Trimming removed 2 bases from V and 10 bases from J; junction bases left unmatched: 15. For the CDR3, the DNA is TGTGCCAGCTCACCAATGCAAGTGGGACAGGGTGGAGGCGAGCAGTTCTTC. As protein: CASSPMQVGQGGGEQFF.

V is TRBV7-2 and J is TRBJ2-7, with D possibly being TRBD2 (6 bases). V was pared by 0 bases and J by 0 bases, with 6 bases between. Germline V gives CDR1 SGHTA, CDR2 FQGNSA. The CDR3 runs to 14 residues. The chain's CDR3 is CASSLAGLSYEQYF. The CDR3 bases are TGTGCCAGCAGCTTAGCGGGACTCTCCTACGAGCAGTACTTC.

The chain couples TRBV6-6 to TRBJ2-5; a possible D gene is TRBD1 (6 bases). The CDR3 covers 16 residues. In germline, CDR1 is MNHNY, CDR2 SVGAGI (reference sequence). V gave up 2 bases and J gave up 5 bases, with 18 bases separating them. CDR3 bases: TGTGCCAGCAGTTACAGCGGTCTATCAACAGGGGAGACCCAGTACTTC. This codes for CASSYSGLSTGETQYF.

This clone is a singleton in its sample. V is TRBV4-2 and J is TRBJ2-3; 10 bases are a match to TRBD2. CDR3 size: 18 residues. Germline CDR1 LGHNA, CDR2 YNFKEQ. V lost 0 bases, J lost 3 bases, and 9 bases stayed unmatched. The chain's CDR3 is CASSQDASGGFRTDTQYF. CDR3 DNA sequence: TGTGCCAGCAGCCAAGATGCTAGCGGGGGATTTCGTACAGATACGCAGTATTTT.

The sample holds one count of this clone. This rearrangement joins TRBV28 to TRBJ1-2; 8 bases map to TRBD1. Unmatched junction bases numbered 12, after V lost 6 bases and J lost 3 bases. Germline V CDR1 and CDR2: MDHEN, SYDVKM. The CDR3 totals 16 residues. The DNA of the CDR3 is TGTGCCAGCAGCCTTCTAACTCAGGGGGCCGACTATGGCTACACCTTC. This encodes CASSLLTQGADYGYTF.

Here the CDR3 reads CASSFPMAELFF. CDR3 DNA sequence: TGTGCCAGCAGTTTCCCAATGGCGGAGCTGTTTTTT. The chain couples TRBV28 to TRBJ2-2; D ambiguous. Trimming took 3 bases from V and 10 from J, leaving 9 bases between them. Germline loops: CDR1 MDHEN, CDR2 SYDVKM. CDR3 length: 12 residues.